This T cell receptor beta chain was recovered during a study of OX40 agonist ivuxolimab in advanced cancers. Study-level information: Patients were infused with ivuxolimab every 2 weeks at 0.01 to 10 mg/kg. Hepatocellular carcinoma, melanoma, renal cell or head and neck cancer affected the dose-escalation patients. Study-wide results and limits: More expanded clones were found, on average, in CD8+ than in CD4+ T cells. Certain nonresponders additionally had low normalized T-cell clonal expansion.

A word on this clone: Its cognate antigen is unknown.

Clones were sequenced by immunoSEQ multiplex PCR, and TCRdb holds only the in-frame ones, with some missing. The table shows roughly 41,000 clones, with around 89% occurring only once. The CDR3 loop spans 12 amino acids. CDR1 and CDR2 from the germline V gene are MNHEY and SVGAGI. Trimming took 3 bases from V and 3 from J, leaving 6 bases between them. The sequence was obtained from an adult with an advanced solid tumor such as melanoma, head and neck, liver or kidney cancer. Specimen: CD4+ or CD8+ T cells sorted from blood, collected in a trial of the OX40 agonist ivuxolimab. The V and J genes are TRBV6-5 and TRBJ2-7; D call uncertain. The CDR3 nucleotides are TGTGCCAGCAGTTATAACAACTACGAGCAGTACTTC. Translating it yields CASSYNNYEQYF.